These T cell receptor beta chains were read from a single sample in a study of cytomegalovirus exposure and HLA in healthy donors. Clones were sequenced by immunoSEQ multiplex PCR, and TCRdb holds only the in-frame ones, with some missing. The sample yields around 150,000 clones, around 78% seen once. Sequences were obtained from PBMCs. The origin of the receptors is a female donor in good health and CMV-seropositive. Both conserved end residues are part of each CDR3. The D gene is left open where the match is weak. Only part of the rows carry a size: once, few, many, or a class if the clone is expanded.

clone size: once; V gene: TRBV6-1; CDR3 length: 13; J gene: TRBJ2-6; D gene: -; CDR3 protein: CASSEHGANVLTF; CDR3 DNA: TGTGCCAGCAGTGAACATGGGGCCAACGTCCTGACTTTC
clone size: -; V gene: TRBV10-3; CDR3 length: 12; J gene: TRBJ2-7; D gene: TRBD2; CDR3 protein: CAISEGTNEQYF; CDR3 DNA: TGTGCCATCAGTGAGGGGACTAACGAGCAGTACTTC
clone size: -; V gene: TRBV6-6; CDR3 length: 14; J gene: TRBJ2-5; D gene: -; CDR3 protein: CASRTANRVETQYF; CDR3 DNA: TGTGCCAGCAGGACAGCCAACAGGGTAGAGACCCAGTACTTC
clone size: few; V gene: TRBV9; CDR3 length: 14; J gene: TRBJ1-5; D gene: -; CDR3 protein: CASSVGGGNQPQHF; CDR3 DNA: TGTGCCAGCAGCGTAGGGGGGGGAAATCAGCCCCAGCATTTT
clone size: -; V gene: TRBV11-2; CDR3 length: 12; J gene: TRBJ2-7; D gene: -; CDR3 protein: CASSSRGNEQYF; CDR3 DNA: TGTGCCAGCAGCAGTAGGGGTAACGAGCAGTACTTC
clone size: -; V gene: TRBV6-1; CDR3 length: 14; J gene: TRBJ1-1; D gene: -; CDR3 protein: CASDGPGMNTEAFF; CDR3 DNA: TGTGCCAGCGACGGGCCGGGGATGAACACTGAAGCTTTCTTT
clone size: -; V gene: TRBV28; CDR3 length: 16; J gene: TRBJ2-5; D gene: TRBD2; CDR3 protein: CASRNKLAGVQETQYF; CDR3 DNA: TGTGCCAGCAGAAACAAATTAGCGGGGGTACAAGAGACCCAGTACTTC
clone size: few; V gene: TRBV7-6; CDR3 length: 13; J gene: TRBJ2-7; D gene: -; CDR3 protein: CASSLAPQGEQYF; CDR3 DNA: TGTGCCAGCAGCTTAGCGCCACAGGGCGAGCAGTACTTC
clone size: few; V gene: TRBV7-2; CDR3 length: 17; J gene: TRBJ2-3; D gene: TRBD2; CDR3 protein: CASSLAGLAVSTDTQYF; CDR3 DNA: TGTGCCAGCAGCTTAGCCGGACTAGCGGTTAGCACAGATACGCAGTATTTT
clone size: -; V gene: TRBV7-2; CDR3 length: 15; J gene: TRBJ2-7; D gene: -; CDR3 protein: CASSLGATSSYEQYF; CDR3 DNA: TGTGCCAGCAGCTTAGGGGCGACAAGCTCCTACGAGCAGTACTTC
clone size: -; V gene: TRBV28; CDR3 length: 17; J gene: TRBJ2-2; D gene: TRBD1; CDR3 protein: CASSFVTGTVSTGELFF; CDR3 DNA: TGTGCCAGCAGTTTTGTCACCGGGACAGTAAGCACCGGGGAGCTGTTTTTT
clone size: -; V gene: TRBV2; CDR3 length: 16; J gene: TRBJ2-3; D gene: TRBD2; CDR3 protein: CASSEATSGYTDTQYF; CDR3 DNA: TGTGCCAGCAGTGAAGCGACTAGCGGGTACACAGATACGCAGTATTTT
clone size: -; V gene: TRBV19; CDR3 length: 14; J gene: TRBJ1-1; D gene: -; CDR3 protein: CASSNGAGGTEAFF; CDR3 DNA: TGTGCCAGTTCAAACGGAGCGGGGGGCACTGAAGCTTTCTTT
clone size: -; V gene: TRBV6-4; CDR3 length: 14; J gene: TRBJ1-1; D gene: TRBD1; CDR3 protein: CASSLGQGSTEAFF; CDR3 DNA: TGTGCCAGCAGTTTGGGACAGGGCAGCACTGAAGCTTTCTTT
clone size: -; V gene: TRBV2; CDR3 length: 14; J gene: TRBJ2-6; D gene: TRBD1; CDR3 protein: CASIDRAGANVLTF; CDR3 DNA: TGTGCCAGCATCGACAGGGCTGGGGCCAACGTCCTGACTTTC
clone size: -; V gene: TRBV30; CDR3 length: 12; J gene: TRBJ1-1; D gene: -; CDR3 protein: CAWGQPNTEAFF; CDR3 DNA: TGTGCCTGGGGACAGCCGAACACTGAAGCTTTCTTT
clone size: -; V gene: TRBV7-9; CDR3 length: 13; J gene: TRBJ2-7; D gene: TRBD2; CDR3 protein: CAGTTSGTYEQYF; CDR3 DNA: TGTGCCGGAACGACTAGCGGGACTTACGAGCAGTACTTC
clone size: -; V gene: TRBV30; CDR3 length: 13; J gene: TRBJ1-5; D gene: -; CDR3 protein: CAWSGTEIQPQHF; CDR3 DNA: TGTGCCTGGAGTGGGACAGAAATTCAGCCCCAGCATTTT
clone size: -; V gene: TRBV7-2; CDR3 length: 13; J gene: TRBJ1-2; D gene: -; CDR3 protein: CASSLGATYGYTF; CDR3 DNA: TGTGCCAGCAGCTTAGGCGCTACCTATGGCTACACCTTC
clone size: -; V gene: TRBV29-1; CDR3 length: 14; J gene: TRBJ1-5; D gene: TRBD1; CDR3 protein: CSVRDSNSNQPQHF; CDR3 DNA: TGCAGCGTTAGGGACAGTAATAGCAATCAGCCCCAGCATTTT
clone size: few; V gene: TRBV5-4; CDR3 length: 16; J gene: TRBJ2-3; D gene: TRBD2; CDR3 protein: CASSLRLAGGLDTQYF; CDR3 DNA: TGTGCCAGCAGTTTAAGACTAGCGGGAGGTTTGGATACGCAGTATTTT
clone size: -; V gene: TRBV18; CDR3 length: 15; J gene: TRBJ2-7; D gene: -; CDR3 protein: CASSPVRGSSYEQYF; CDR3 DNA: TGTGCCAGCTCACCTGTTCGGGGGAGCTCCTACGAGCAGTACTTC
clone size: -; V gene: TRBV11-2; CDR3 length: 14; J gene: TRBJ2-7; D gene: -; CDR3 protein: CASSLGRTTYEQYF; CDR3 DNA: TGTGCCAGCAGCTTAGGCAGGACAACCTACGAGCAGTACTTC
clone size: -; V gene: TRBV7-2; CDR3 length: 14; J gene: TRBJ2-7; D gene: -; CDR3 protein: CASSLGSASYEQYF; CDR3 DNA: TGTGCCAGCAGCTTGGGTAGCGCTTCCTACGAGCAGTACTTC
clone size: few; V gene: TRBV30; CDR3 length: 14; J gene: TRBJ1-1; D gene: TRBD1; CDR3 protein: CAWKKRDRAGAAFF; CDR3 DNA: TGTGCCTGGAAGAAAAGGGACAGGGCCGGGGCTGCTTTCTTT
clone size: -; V gene: TRBV7-3; CDR3 length: 13; J gene: TRBJ1-2; D gene: TRBD1; CDR3 protein: CASSNGTGDGYTF; CDR3 DNA: TGTGCCAGCAGCAACGGGACAGGGGACGGCTACACCTTC
clone size: -; V gene: TRBV27; CDR3 length: 15; J gene: TRBJ2-3; D gene: -; CDR3 protein: CASSRLPRAGDTQYF; CDR3 DNA: TGTGCCAGCAGCCGATTACCCCGAGCTGGAGATACGCAGTATTTT